Listed here are 9 T cell receptor beta chains from one sample, sequenced in a study of shared clonotypes between healthy human individuals. Data came from immunoSEQ multiplex PCR; TCRdb stores just in-frame clones and leaves some out. This table holds 650,000 to 800,000 clones, around 77% found once. Specimen: memory CD4+ T cells sorted from blood. Subset indicated: CD45RA-negative fraction. The origin of the receptors is a woman between 25 and 40 years old in good health.

Only one count was recorded for this clone. The V gene is TRBV2, the J gene TRBJ1-4; TRBD1 agrees at 9 bases. Germline trimming cut 7 bases from V and 7 bases from J; bases unmatched to any gene: 7. The CDR3 length is 14 residues. Germline-derived CDR1 and CDR2 are SNHLY and FYNNEI. CDR3 nucleotides: TGTGCCAGCAAACCGAACAGGGGGCCTGAAAAACTGTTTTTT. Its protein product is CASKPNRGPEKLFF.

The genes are TRBV10-3 and TRBJ2-7; TRBD1 matches 9 bases. With V trimmed by 4 bases and J by 4 bases, 5 bases remained unmatched. This CDR3 spans 14 amino acids. The germline V gene has CDR1 ENHRY and CDR2 SYGVKD. CDR3 sequence reads: CAISGGTGKYEQYF. The CDR3 DNA follows: TGTGCCATCAGTGGGGGGACAGGGAAATACGAGCAGTACTTC.

The chain recombines TRBV28 with TRBJ1-1, with 8 bases lining up with TRBD1. CDR3 length: 14 amino acids. Per germline, CDR1 MDHEN and CDR2 SYDVKM. J was trimmed by 4 bases and V by 3 bases; bases with no gene match: 4. CDR3 residues: CASSLQGALTEAFF. The CDR3 DNA sequence: TGTGCCAGCAGTTTGCAGGGGGCGCTCACTGAAGCTTTCTTT.

Details on this clone: Other DNA sequences of this sample code for an identical CDR3. The V and J genes are TRBV2 and TRBJ2-1; no definite D call. CDR1 and CDR2 (germline): SNHLY, FYNNEI. V lost 4 bases and J lost 5, with 3 bases in between. CDR3 length: 11 amino acids. The CDR3 spells CASSGNNEQFF. The CDR3 bases are TGTGCCAGCAGTGGGAACAATGAGCAGTTCTTC.

In its sample, this clone was seen a few times. Here the CDR3 reads CASSLGGQSNTGELFF. In DNA form, the CDR3 reads TGCGCCAGCAGCTTGGGAGGACAGTCGAACACCGGGGAGCTGTTTTTT. The rearrangement joins TRBV5-1 to TRBJ2-2; a possible D gene is TRBD1 (6 bases). The ends were cut back, 0 bases at V and 0 bases at J, with 9 bases in the middle. CDR1 is SGHRS, CDR2 YFSETQ, per germline. The CDR3 sequence is 16 residues long.

This chain links TRBV29-1 with TRBJ2-4; 8 bases map to TRBD1. The CDR3 is 12 residues long. J gave up 8 bases and V 5 bases, and 5 bases lay outside the gene matches. Germline CDR1 is SQVTM and CDR2 is ANQGSEA. CDR3 in amino acids: CSVTIQGDIQYF. CDR3 sequence (DNA): TGCAGCGTTACAATACAGGGGGACATTCAGTACTTC.

V usage is TRBV10-2 and J usage is TRBJ1-1, with D unresolved. The V end was cut by 7 bases, the J end by 0 bases, with 9 bases between. The V gene's germline CDR1 is WSHSY and CDR2 SAAADI. The CDR3 has 13 residues. This chain's CDR3 is CASTAAMNTEAFF. As DNA, the CDR3 is TGCGCCAGCACCGCAGCCATGAACACTGAAGCTTTCTTT.

This clone was observed a handful of times. The J gene is TRBJ1-2, the V gene TRBV7-2, with a tentative D call TRBD1 (5 bases). CDR3 size: 16 residues. Trimming cost V 5 bases and J 1 base, with 17 bases left between them. Germline V lookup: CDR1 SGHTA, CDR2 FQGNSA. The CDR3 DNA reads TGTGCCAGCAGCAAATACACAGGATTGATTAACTATGGCTACACCTTC. Translating gives CASSKYTGLINYGYTF. Using reference TRBV7-2 and TRBJ1-2 for the parts outside the CDR3, the full variable domain is GAGVSQSPSNKVTEKGKDVELRCDPISGHTALYWYRQSLGQGLEFLIYFQGNSAPDKSGLPSDRFSAERTGGSVSTLTIQRTQQEDSAVYLCASSKYTGLINYGYTFGSGTRLTVV.

J is TRBJ2-7 and V is TRBV5-6, with TRBD2 matching over 7 bases. CDR1 and CDR2 from the germline V gene are SGHDT and YYEEEE. The CDR3 is 15 amino acids. V shed 4 bases, J shed 4 bases, and the junction held 11 bases outside the gene matches. DNA for the CDR3: TGTGCCAGCAGCGCTCGGGACTATCGGCTATACGAGCAGTACTTC. Protein: CASSARDYRLYEQYF.